These 31 T cell receptor beta chains were sequenced from one sample in a study of blood T cell repertoires in COVID-19. This table comes from immunoSEQ multiplex PCR, and its TCRdb copy is limited to in-frame clones, with some not included. The sample lists about 170,000 clones; about 86% were seen once. Sequenced sample: peripheral blood. Receptors originate from a human donor with acute or convalescent COVID-19. The donor label of this sample is uncertain.

The V call is TRBV18, the J call TRBJ2-7; 9 positions agree with TRBD2. The CDR3 extends over 15 amino acids. Germline CDR1 reads KGHSH; CDR2 reads LQKENI. Trimming took 3 bases from V and 4 from J; bases not matched to a gene: 7. The CDR3 region is CASSPGSGLAYEQYF. CDR3 coding DNA: TGTGCCAGCTCACCGGGGTCGGGACTAGCTTACGAGCAGTACTTC.

The chain uses TRBV7-9 and TRBJ2-3; tentatively, D is TRBD2 (6 bases). CDR1 is SEHNR and CDR2 is FQNEAQ in the germline V gene (reference sequence). The CDR3 loop spans 18 amino acids. The V end was cut by 2 bases, the J end by 4 bases, with 22 bases between. CDR3 region: CASSLPPTSSKTADTQYF. For the CDR3, the DNA is TGTGCCAGCAGCTTACCCCCCACTAGCTCCAAAACGGCAGATACGCAGTATTTT.

The chain uses TRBV30 and TRBJ2-1, with a weak D call TRBD2 (6 bases). The CDR3 sequence is 11 residues long. V lost 3 bases and J 9 bases, leaving 9 bases between the germline ends. Germline lookup yields CDR1 GTSNPN and CDR2 SVGIG (reference sequence). CDR3 region: CAWRGGLEQFF. In DNA, the CDR3 is TGTGCCTGGAGGGGAGGACTTGAGCAGTTCTTC.

The genes are TRBV4-2 and TRBJ1-3; 7 bases fit TRBD1. Germline V lookup: CDR1 LGHNA, CDR2 YNFKEQ. The V gene end was trimmed by 1 base and the J gene end by 2 bases; junction bases not matched to a gene: 17. This CDR3 has 20 residues. The DNA of the CDR3 is TGTGCCAGCAGCCAAGCCCGGGACAGTCCTCTTCGGGTCCCTGGAAACACCATATATTTT. As protein: CASSQARDSPLRVPGNTIYF.

The chain combines TRBV10-2 with TRBJ2-5; 9 positions match TRBD2. V dropped 6 bases and J dropped 8; count of bases not matched to a gene: 10. Germline V gene data show CDR1 as WSHSY and CDR2 as SAAADI. The CDR3 consists of 14 residues. CDR3 nucleotides: TGCGCCAGCAGATCCGGACTAGCGCGGGAAACCCAGTACTTC. This encodes CASRSGLARETQYF.

The rearrangement links TRBV7-9 to TRBJ2-7; 15 positions agree with TRBD2. The germline V gene encodes CDR1 SEHNR and CDR2 FQNEAQ (reference sequence). V gave up 5 bases and J gave up 0 bases; unmatched junction bases: 11. The CDR3 extends over 19 amino acids. CDR3: CASSGGGTSGRTSSYEQYF. CDR3 bases: TGTGCCAGCAGCGGTGGGGGGACTAGCGGGAGGACGAGCTCCTACGAGCAGTACTTC. Drawing the rest from reference TRBV7-9 and TRBJ2-7, the complete variable domain is DTGVSQNPRHKITKRGQNVTFRCDPISEHNRLYWYRQTLGQGPEFLTYFQNEAQLEKSRLLSDRFSAERPKGSFSTLEIQRTEQGDSAMYLCASSGGGTSGRTSSYEQYFGPGTRLTVT.

This chain connects TRBV29-1 to TRBJ2-7; a weak D match, TRBD1 (6 bases). Germline values: CDR1 SQVTM, CDR2 ANQGSEA. The CDR3 loop spans 18 amino acids. Trimming cost V 0 bases and J 2 bases, with 23 bases left between them. The CDR3 loop is CSVEESPVGPDRTYEQYF. Written as DNA, the CDR3 is TGCAGCGTTGAAGAGAGCCCGGTGGGGCCGGACAGAACCTACGAGCAGTACTTC.

J is TRBJ2-7 and V is TRBV3-1 (or the pseudogene TRBV3-2); weak D call: TRBD1 (6 bases). V lost 0 bases and J lost 5, with 14 bases in between. The CDR3 contains 15 residues. Germline V CDR1 and CDR2: LGHDT, YNNKEL (reference sequence). CDR3: CASSQESAGADEQYF. CDR3 nucleotides: TGTGCCAGCAGCCAAGAATCGGCAGGGGCCGACGAGCAGTACTTC.

The J gene is TRBJ1-4, the V gene TRBV25-1; 7 bases match TRBD1. This CDR3 region has 17 residues. Germline values: CDR1 MGHDK, CDR2 SYGVNS. V lost 5 bases, J lost 2 bases, and 11 bases stayed unmatched. The CDR3: CASSLTQGKRTNEKLFF. In DNA, the CDR3 is TGTGCCAGCAGTCTAACACAGGGGAAAAGGACTAATGAAAAACTGTTTTTT. Looking up the rest from reference TRBV25-1 and TRBJ1-4 gives the full variable domain: EADIYQTPRYLVIGTGKKITLECSQTMGHDKMYWYQQDPGMELHLIHYSYGVNSTEKGDLSSESTVSRIRTEHFPLTLESARPSHTSQYLCASSLTQGKRTNEKLFFGSGTQLSVL.

This clone has more than one count but fewer than ten. V usage is TRBV2 and J usage is TRBJ2-7, with 11 bases lining up with TRBD2. From germline, CDR1 is SNHLY and CDR2 FYNNEI. V dropped 6 bases and J dropped 4; count of bases not matched to a gene: 8. The CDR3 has 15 residues. This chain's CDR3 is CASSPGLAGRYEQYF. In nucleotides, the CDR3 is TGTGCCAGCAGCCCCGGACTAGCGGGTAGATACGAGCAGTACTTC.

The chain joins TRBV10-1 to TRBJ1-4; 7 nucleotides align to TRBD1. There are 18 residues in the CDR3. Trimming cost V 4 bases and J 6 bases; bases outside gene matches: 17. CDR1 and CDR2 (germline): WNHNN, SYGVQD (reference sequence). This CDR3 is CASSVPPHPGGSDEKLFF. The CDR3, as DNA: TGCGCCAGCAGTGTTCCGCCCCATCCAGGGGGTAGTGATGAAAAACTGTTTTTT.

In nucleotides, the CDR3 is TGTGCCAGCAGTTACCATACCCGACAAGAGCAGTTCTTC. This gives the protein CASSYHTRQEQFF. This chain joins TRBV6-2 or TRBV6-3 and TRBJ2-1; no definite D call. This CDR3 has 13 residues. Germline V gives CDR1 MNHEY, CDR2 SVGEGT. V was cut by 2 bases and J by 10 bases, with 12 bases left in between.

This clone was detected only a few times. The genes are TRBV7-2 and TRBJ1-5, with 9 nucleotides matching TRBD1. The V gene end was trimmed by 1 base and the J gene end by 8 bases; junction bases not matched to a gene: 3. This CDR3 contains 14 residues. Germline CDR1 and CDR2: SGHTA and FQGNSA. The CDR3 coding sequence is TGTGCCAGCAGCTTAGAACAGGGGGCGAAGCCCCAGCATTTT. This encodes CASSLEQGAKPQHF.

V usage is TRBV7-3 and J usage is TRBJ2-1, with 7 bases identical to TRBD2. CDR1 and CDR2 (germline): SGHTA, FQGTGA. The V segment lost 5 bases and the J segment 0 bases; nucleotides outside the gene matches: 7. CDR3 length equals 16 residues. Here the CDR3 DNA reads TGTGCCAGCAGCCCCCTCGGCGGGAGCTCCTACAATGAGCAGTTCTTC. This codes for CASSPLGGSSYNEQFF. The whole variable domain, filled in from reference TRBV7-3 and TRBJ2-1, reads GAGVSQTPSNKVTEKGKYVELRCDPISGHTALYWYRQSLGQGPEFLIYFQGTGAADDSGLPNDRFFAVRPEGSVSTLKIQRTERGDSAVYLCASSPLGGSSYNEQFFGPGTRLTVL.

The genes are TRBV2 and TRBJ2-1, with a tentative D call TRBD2 (6 bases). The CDR3 is 17 amino acids. Trimming took 2 bases from V and 3 from J, leaving 17 bases between them. The V gene's germline CDR1 is SNHLY and CDR2 FYNNEI. CDR3 DNA sequence: TGTGCCAGCAGTGAACTCCCCCCAGGAGGGCTCTACAATGAGCAGTTCTTC. Encoded protein: CASSELPPGGLYNEQFF.

The chain links TRBV6-5 to TRBJ1-1; 7 nucleotides align to TRBD1. CDR1 is MNHEY and CDR2 is SVGAGI in the germline V gene. The V and J ends lost 1 base and 6 bases, in that order; junction bases with no gene match: 8. This CDR3 has 15 residues. The CDR3 DNA sequence: TGTGCCAGCAGTTACTGGGAACAGGGGCGGGCTGAAGCTTTCTTT. It codes for CASSYWEQGRAEAFF.

V usage is TRBV7-9 and J usage is TRBJ1-1; 9 positions agree with TRBD1. CDR1 and CDR2 (germline): SEHNR, FQNEAQ (reference sequence). V gave up 6 bases and J gave up 6 bases; unmatched junction bases: 8. The CDR3 sequence is 14 residues long. The CDR3 sequence is CASRPTGGHSEAFF. CDR3 coding DNA: TGTGCCAGCAGGCCTACAGGGGGCCACTCTGAAGCTTTCTTT.

This chain links TRBV11-1 with TRBJ2-2; a possible D gene is TRBD1 (6 bases). The CDR3 is 15 residues long. CDR1 and CDR2 (germline): SGHAT, FQDESV (reference sequence). Trimming pared 5 bases from V and 1 base from J, leaving 11 bases between. In DNA, the CDR3 is TGTGCCAGCAGCGCACAGGGCCAGAACACCGGGGAGCTGTTTTTT. This encodes CASSAQGQNTGELFF. Full variable domain (remainder filled in from reference TRBV11-1 and TRBJ2-2): EAEVAQSPRYKITEKSQAVAFWCDPISGHATLYWYRQILGQGPELLVQFQDESVVDDSQLPKDRFSAERLKGVDSTLKIQPAELGDSAMYLCASSAQGQNTGELFFGEGSRLTVL.

This chain joins TRBV7-8 and TRBJ2-1; tentatively, D is TRBD2 (6 bases). From germline, CDR1 is SGHVS and CDR2 FQNEAQ. The CDR3 sequence is 14 residues long. Trimming stripped 3 bases from V and 7 bases from J, with 13 bases between. CDR3 amino acids: CASSLSGDRNEQFF. CDR3 sequence (DNA): TGTGCCAGCAGCTTGTCGGGAGATCGGAATGAGCAGTTCTTC.

This chain links TRBV9 with TRBJ2-3, with a weak D call TRBD2 (6 bases). Germline CDR1 SGDLS, CDR2 YYNGEE. This CDR3 contains 15 residues. The ends were cut back, 0 bases at V and 6 bases at J, with 14 bases in the middle. CDR3: CASSVDHGSRDTQYF. In nucleotides, the CDR3 is TGTGCCAGCAGCGTAGACCACGGGAGTAGGGATACGCAGTATTTT.

The V and J genes are TRBV7-2 and TRBJ1-3, with TRBD1 matching over 8 bases. Germline lookup yields CDR1 SGHTA and CDR2 FQGNSA. The CDR3 contains 15 residues. V shed 5 bases, J shed 6 bases, and the junction held 9 bases outside the gene matches. CDR3 coding DNA: TGTGCCAGCAGCCCGTCCCGGGACAGGTTAAACACCATATATTTT. This gives the protein CASSPSRDRLNTIYF.

In DNA form, the CDR3 reads TGTGCCTGGAGGGCGGGCTATGGCTACACCTTC. Its protein product is CAWRAGYGYTF. The chain links TRBV30 to TRBJ1-2; D call uncertain. Looked up from germline, CDR1 is GTSNPN and CDR2 is SVGIG (reference sequence). The V end lost 3 bases, the J end lost 4 bases, and 6 bases lay between the germline ends. This CDR3 is 11 amino acids long.

The CDR3, as DNA: TGTGCCAGCACCCGACAGGGGGCGAGGGAGCAGTACTTC. Its protein product is CASTRQGAREQYF. J is TRBJ2-7 and V is TRBV28, with TRBD1 identical over 10 bases. CDR1 and CDR2 from the germline V gene are MDHEN and SYDVKM. J was trimmed by 7 bases and V by 7 bases; bases with no gene match: 7. This CDR3 has 13 amino acids.

This chain links TRBV19 with TRBJ2-1, with a tentative D call TRBD1 (5 bases). Germline assignment: CDR1 LNHDA and CDR2 SQIVND (reference sequence). V lost 1 base, J lost 10 bases, and 11 bases lay in between. The CDR3 runs 13 residues. CDR3 DNA sequence: TGTGCCAGTAGTATAGTTAGGGGAAGGGAGCAGTTCTTC. It yields the protein CASSIVRGREQFF.

V gene TRBV2 combines with J gene TRBJ2-1; the match to TRBD2 covers 9 bases. The CDR3 covers 15 residues. Per the germline V gene, CDR1 is SNHLY and CDR2 is FYNNEI. V shed 6 bases, J shed 4 bases, and the junction held 7 bases outside the gene matches. The CDR3 loop is CASSLGLAAYNEQFF. For the CDR3, the DNA is TGTGCCAGCAGCCTGGGACTAGCAGCATACAATGAGCAGTTCTTC.

V and J are TRBV5-1 and TRBJ2-7; TRBD2 matches at 8 bases. Trimming removed 5 bases from V and 3 bases from J; junction bases left unmatched: 13. CDR1 is SGHRS, CDR2 YFSETQ, per germline. The CDR3 is 16 residues long. The chain's CDR3 is CASREEAGVGGYEQYF. The CDR3, as DNA: TGCGCCAGCAGGGAGGAAGCGGGAGTGGGGGGCTACGAGCAGTACTTC.

This clone occurred once. The chain recombines TRBV19 with TRBJ1-2; D not resolved. CDR1 is LNHDA and CDR2 is SQIVND in the germline V gene (reference sequence). The CDR3 spans 14 residues. Trimming removed 7 bases at V and 4 bases at J, with 16 bases between. The chain's CDR3 is CASIPNSNAYGYTF. The CDR3 coding sequence is TGTGCCAGTATCCCCAACAGTAACGCCTATGGCTACACCTTC.

This clone was counted only a few times. This specimen includes other DNA sequences encoding the same CDR3. This sequence joins TRBV18 and TRBJ2-5, with D unresolved. CDR3 length equals 13 residues. In germline, CDR1 is KGHSH, CDR2 LQKENI. Trimming shortened V by 3 bases and J by 1 base, and 6 bases separated the two germline ends. The CDR3 region has the DNA TGTGCCAGCTCACCTCCCTCCCAAGAGACCCAGTACTTC. This sequence encodes CASSPPSQETQYF.

This chain connects TRBV20-1 to TRBJ1-4; tentative D call: TRBD1 (6 bases). The CDR3 sequence is 11 residues long. V shed 3 bases and J shed 8 bases, with 7 bases lying between them. CDR1 DFQATT and CDR2 SNEGSKA come from the germline V gene (reference sequence). The CDR3 here is CSASRGEKLFF. CDR3 coding DNA: TGCAGTGCTAGTAGGGGGGAAAAACTGTTTTTT.

The genes are TRBV18 and TRBJ1-5; perhaps TRBD1 as D (5 bases). This CDR3 spans 14 amino acids. Between the trimmed V and J ends, which lost 6 bases and 0 bases, there was a span of 9 bases. Germline V gene sequence: CDR1 KGHSH, CDR2 LQKENI. The CDR3 DNA follows: TGTGCCAGCTCCCCGACAGATAGCAATCAGCCCCAGCATTTT. Residues: CASSPTDSNQPQHF. The entire variable domain, with the rest obtained from reference TRBV18 and TRBJ1-5, is as follows: NAGVMQNPRHLVRRRGQEARLRCSPMKGHSHVYWYRQLPEEGLKFMVYLQKENIIDESGMPKERFSAEFPKEGPSILRIQQVVRGDSAAYFCASSPTDSNQPQHFGDGTRLSIL.

V is TRBV5-1 and J is TRBJ1-1; no firm D call. The CDR3 consists of 14 residues. Trimming took off 4 bases at V and 1 base at J, with 11 bases between the two ends. CDR1 and CDR2 (germline): SGHRS, YFSETQ. CDR3 nucleotide sequence: TGCGCCAGCAGCCTAACAGCGGGGAACACTGAAGCTTTCTTT. This sequence encodes CASSLTAGNTEAFF. Using reference TRBV5-1 and TRBJ1-1 for the parts outside the CDR3, the full variable domain is KAGVTQTPRYLIKTRGQQVTLSCSPISGHRSVSWYQQTPGQGLQFLFEYFSETQRNKGNFPGRFSGRQFSNSRSEMNVSTLELGDSALYLCASSLTAGNTEAFFGQGTRLTVV.